The source of this T cell receptor (beta chain) is a study of blood T cell repertoires in COVID-19. The CDR3 is 13 residues long. Germline V gene lookup returns CDR1 LNHDA and CDR2 SQIVND (reference sequence). Trimming took off 6 bases at V and 8 bases at J, with 16 bases between the two ends. Method: immunoSEQ multiplex PCR; TCRdb's copy keeps in-frame clones and lacks some. The profile covers about 320,000 clones, with over 75% appearing a single time and just over 7% taken by the ten largest. This clonotype was sampled from a human donor in a cohort sampled during active COVID-19. Sequences were obtained from peripheral blood. The V call is TRBV19, the J call TRBJ1-2; no definite D call. Written as DNA, the CDR3 is TGTGCCAGTAGGCCCCCCTGGGAGGGAGGCTACACCTTC. Translating it yields CASRPPWEGGYTF.